The present T cell receptor (beta chain) was sequenced within a study of metastatic and nonmetastatic thyroid tumors. Across the study: Comparison of repertoires was carried out across blood and tumor or nodule tissue from malignant and benign thyroid patients.

Study results and caveats: For both blood and tumor, malignant thyroid tumors reportedly showed significantly higher TCR beta diversity than benign nodules did.

This clone was counted ten times or more. Its antigen is undetermined. This CDR3 is built from 14 residues. Trimming cost V 2 bases and J 1 base; bases outside gene matches: 4. Germline CDR1 and CDR2: GTSNPN and SVGIG (reference sequence). As handled by the study authors: Built for papillary thyroid cancer, a distant-metastasis classifier drew on CDR3 differences across clinicopathological groups. TCRdb re-called the PCR reads through MiXCR. What appears here as the V and J calls and clone size reflects TCRdb's work, not the paper's. The table shows approximately 35,000 clones, with 11% occurring only once. The entire patient cohort was treatment-naive prior to thyroid surgery.

The source of this sequence is a female donor with papillary thyroid cancer or a benign thyroid nodule (not recorded which). Some clones in this sample may be carry-over from other donors' samples. Material for sequencing was blood. The chain uses TRBV30 and TRBJ1-1; TRBD1 matches 7 bases. The CDR3 coding sequence is TGTGCCTGGAGTATATCAGGGGGGAACACTGAAGCTTTCTTT. It codes for CAWSISGGNTEAFF.